The sequence of this TCR beta chain was determined in a study of long-term antiretroviral therapy in people with HIV. CDR1 and CDR2 (germline): SGHAT, FQNNGV. Trimming took 3 bases from V and 4 from J, leaving 18 bases between them. The CDR3 contains 16 residues. Sequencing used immunoSEQ v3.0 at survey level. Clones were read by immunoSEQ multiplex PCR, and TCRdb kept only the in-frame ones, dropping some. The sample lists 20,000 to 25,000 clones; under 90% were seen once. The cryopreserved samples used held roughly 0.85-10 million PBMC prior to extraction of DNA. Study-wide results and limits: Whereas controls had wider CDR3 length ranges, HIV repertoires had narrower ones. Possibly under older ART regimens, blood was drawn between about 2003 and 2017. Every time point showed a repertoire led by clones expanded before ART.

To note about this clone: Its antigen is unknown.

The source is a man aged 40-49 years with HIV. This sample comprised unsorted PBMCs, obtained 2.4 years after starting antiretroviral therapy. V gene TRBV11-2 combines with J gene TRBJ2-5; D is possibly TRBD2 (6 bases). For the CDR3, the DNA is TGTGCCAGCAGCTTCCCCGGGGCAGTGGGAGGAGAGACCCAGTACTTC. Translation: CASSFPGAVGGETQYF.